The clone carrying this TCR beta chain was picked up one time. Its antigen is not known. These data originate in a study of immune evolution from preneoplasia to lung adenocarcinoma. Study-level findings and limits: Normal lung had highest clonality; later lesions appeared denser, more diverse. Top clone share appeared to fall from AAH through AIS, MIA, adenocarcinoma.

Assay: immunoSEQ multiplex PCR; the TCRdb copy retains only in-frame clones and omits some. This sample has thousands of clones, with approximately 84% found just once. Resections took place in Japan or China from about 2013 to 2017. Each case's diagnosis was confirmed by two pathologists on H&E. Material: FFPE adjacent normal lung tissue. The receptor's source is a person aged 70 to 79 with lung adenocarcinoma.

CDR3 in amino acids: CASSFGSGSTDTQYF. The DNA of the CDR3 is TGCGCCAGCAGCTTTGGGAGCGGGAGCACAGATACGCAGTATTTT. The rearrangement uses TRBV5-1 and TRBJ2-3, with D tentatively TRBD2 (6 bases). The V gene's germline CDR1 is SGHRS and CDR2 YFSETQ. The CDR3 extends over 15 amino acids. V lost 2 bases and J lost 0, with 10 bases in between.